A selection of T cell receptor beta chains follows, all from one sample in a study of T-cell memory formation after mild COVID-19. TCRdb reprocessed the 5' RACE reads with MiXCR, giving one entry per CDR3 protein. The table has hundreds of thousands of distinct CDR3 sequences, about a sixth seen once. Sequenced sample: PBMCs or a T cell subset sorted from them (not recorded which). The receptors originated from a man younger than 35 who had mild COVID-19 (a few samples of this study predate the infection). Cell type and time point are not known. Both conserved end residues are part of each CDR3. The D gene is left open where the match is weak. Clone sizes are given selectively: once, few, many, or a class where the clone is expanded.

TRBV18	NA	NA	TRBJ1-1	TGTGCCAGCCGAGGGGTTTTTGATCTCAGGGGATCGAACACTGAAGCTTTCTTT	CASRGVFDLRGSNTEAFF
TRBV7-2	NA	NA	TRBJ2-5	TGTGCCAGCAGGAAGGGGCCCCAAGAGACCCAGTACTTC	CASRKGPQETQYF
TRBV4-1	few	TRBD2	TRBJ2-5	TGCGCCAGCAGCCGCCTAGGAGCGGGGGCGGAGGGAGAGACCCAGTACTTC	CASSRLGAGAEGETQYF
TRBV10-3	NA	NA	TRBJ2-2	TGTGCCATCAAAACAGCTAACACCGGGGAGCTGTTTTTT	CAIKTANTGELFF
TRBV7-6	few	TRBD1	TRBJ1-4	TGTGCCAGCAGGACAGGGGGTGAAAAACTGTTTTTT	CASRTGGEKLFF
TRBV20-1	few	NA	TRBJ1-1	TGCAGTGCTAGAGGGCCGGGGAACACTGAAGCTTTCTTT	CSARGPGNTEAFF
TRBV12-3/TRBV12-4	NA	TRBD2	TRBJ2-1	TGTGCCAGCAGCGCGCCCCGGACTAGCGGGGGGCTGTTGTACAATGAGCAGTTCTTC	CASSAPRTSGGLLYNEQFF
TRBV18	NA	NA	TRBJ2-7	TGTGCCAGCTCACCTCCCGGGATTGCCCCGTCCTACGAGCAGTACTTC	CASSPPGIAPSYEQYF
TRBV4-1	many	TRBD2	TRBJ2-7	TGCGCCAGCAGCCCGACTAGCGGGGGGGCCTCATACGAGCAGTACTTC	CASSPTSGGASYEQYF
TRBV10-3	few	NA	TRBJ1-2	TGTGCCATCAGCCACTCTACGGGCTATGGCTACACCTTC	CAISHSTGYGYTF
TRBV7-8	few	NA	TRBJ1-2	TGTGCCAGCAGCTTAGGGGGAATCAGCTATGGCTACACCTTC	CASSLGGISYGYTF
TRBV6-2/TRBV6-3	few	NA	TRBJ2-2	TGTGCCACCCTAGGGATGGTCGGGGGCACCGGGGAGCTGTTTTTT	CATLGMVGGTGELFF
TRBV28	NA	NA	TRBJ1-1	TGTGCCAGCACCCTGGTAGGGGGAGGGTATATGCAGGACACTGAAGCTTTCTTT	CASTLVGGGYMQDTEAFF
TRBV20-1	NA	NA	TRBJ1-3	TGCAGTGCTAGGGCGCGTCCAAACACCATATATTTT	CSARARPNTIYF
TRBV11-2	NA	NA	TRBJ2-5	TGTGCCAGCAGCTTAGTGAGCAAGCGGGCCCAGTACTTC	CASSLVSKRAQYF
TRBV6-6	NA	TRBD1	TRBJ1-5	TGTGCCAGCAGTTACTCGGGACAGGGTGTACAGCCCCAGCATTTT	CASSYSGQGVQPQHF
TRBV4-1	NA	NA	TRBJ2-3	TGCGCCAGCAGCCCGTACAGGGGAGGGACAGATACGCAGTATTTT	CASSPYRGGTDTQYF
TRBV7-2	few	NA	TRBJ2-1	TGTGCCAGCAGCCCCCACCTGAGACGGGGCAATGAGCAGTTCTTC	CASSPHLRRGNEQFF
TRBV3-1	NA	NA	TRBJ2-7	TGTGCCAGCAGCCAAGGGGGCCCGGACTACGAGCAGTACTTC	CASSQGGPDYEQYF
TRBV2	NA	NA	TRBJ1-4	TGTGCCAGTCGGCGGGGCCTAAATGAAAAACTGTTTTTT	CASRRGLNEKLFF
TRBV5-6	NA	TRBD2	TRBJ2-1	TGTGCCAGCACCTACGGGACTAGCGGGGGCGCGCCTTACAATGAGCAGTTCTTC	CASTYGTSGGAPYNEQFF
TRBV30	few	NA	TRBJ2-3	TGTGCCTGGAGTGTACGGGAGAGGGATACGCAGTATTTT	CAWSVRERDTQYF
TRBV25-1	few	TRBD1	TRBJ2-7	TGTGCCAGCAGTCCTCAGGGGGAGGAGCAGTACTTC	CASSPQGEEQYF
TRBV12-3/TRBV12-4	NA	TRBD1	TRBJ1-3	TGTGCCAGCAGTTCATATACGGACAGGGCTGTAAACACCATATATTTT	CASSSYTDRAVNTIYF
TRBV18	few	NA	TRBJ2-7	TGTGCCAGCTCACCAGGTCATACTAACGAGCAGTACTTC	CASSPGHTNEQYF
TRBV11-2	many	NA	TRBJ2-7	TGTGCCAGCAGCTTAGGGGAGGACGCATACTCCTACGAGCAGTACTTC	CASSLGEDAYSYEQYF
TRBV4-3	NA	TRBD1	TRBJ2-3	TGCGCCAGCAGCCAAGATATGCGGACAGGGAGACAAGATACGCAGTATTTT	CASSQDMRTGRQDTQYF
TRBV11-2	few	TRBD2	TRBJ2-3	TGTGCCAGCAGCCTCGCGGGGGGAAGTCGCACAGATACGCAGTATTTT	CASSLAGGSRTDTQYF
TRBV5-1	NA	TRBD1	TRBJ2-1	TGCGCCAGCAGCCACCCGACAGGGCGGATCAATGAGCAGTTCTTC	CASSHPTGRINEQFF
TRBV4-2	few	TRBD1	TRBJ1-1	TGTGCCAGCAGCCATACAGGGGCCACTGAAGCTTTCTTT	CASSHTGATEAFF